This T cell receptor beta chain originates from a study of blood T cell repertoires in COVID-19. Profiled with immunoSEQ multiplex PCR; TCRdb holds only in-frame clones, not every one. Seen here are 150,000 to 200,000 clones, more than 70% observed once, and the top ten hold less than 9%. This CDR3 is 14 amino acids long. With V trimmed by 8 bases and J by 6 bases, 10 bases remained unmatched. The germline gives CDR1 MDHEN, CDR2 SYDVKM. Sequenced: peripheral blood. The sequence derives from a woman aged 55-70 years with acute or convalescent COVID-19. The chain uses TRBV28 and TRBJ1-5; 7 nucleotides line up with TRBD1. In DNA form, the CDR3 reads TGTGCCAGCCATATGAGACAGGGTCGTCAGCCCCAGCATTTT. This gives the protein CASHMRQGRQPQHF.